Below, 7 T cell receptor beta chains from the same sample are listed, as sequenced in a study of CXCR3-negative and CXCR3-positive naive CD8 T cells (dated by TCRdb to 2018 to 2020). No antigen has been identified for these receptors. Sequencing relied on a NextSeq 550. The Human TCR Profiling Kit (MiLaboratory) was used to prepare UMI-labeled 5' RACE TRB cDNA libraries. TCRdb reprocessed the reads and assigns one entry to each CDR3 protein sequence, leaving out DNA. In this sample's table one finds 150,000 to 160,000 distinct CDR3 sequences. The leading ten clones occupy 0.45% to 0.6% of the sample. Overall study outcomes, separate from this receptor: Compared with CXCR3-negative naive cells, CXCR3-positive naive cells had TRB CDR3s with higher hydrophobicity (lower Kidera factor 4), lower energy, and higher strength and volume indices.

Sequenced: naive CXCR3+ CD8+ T cells from blood. This sample's cell subset or site label indicates: CD45RO-CCR7+CD27+CD95- naive CD8+ T cells expressing CXCR3 (TNR3+). These receptors all stem from a human donor in good health. Some clones in this sample may be carry-over from other donors' samples.

This chain connects TRBV27 to TRBJ2-3; without DNA, the TCRdb call of TRBD2 cannot be checked. CDR3 length: 17 residues. Per the germline V gene, CDR1 is MNHEY and CDR2 is SMNVEV (reference sequence). CDR3 in amino acids: CASSLSPKREITDTQYF.

The chain combines TRBV29-1 with TRBJ1-2. Germline V gene data show CDR1 as SQVTM and CDR2 as ANQGSEA. CDR3 length: 14 amino acids. Here the CDR3 reads CSVWDVGSLYGYTF.

The V gene is TRBV5-8, the J gene TRBJ2-7; absent DNA, TCRdb's TRBD1 call cannot be checked. This CDR3 has 13 residues. Germline V gene sequence: CDR1 SGHTS, CDR2 YDEGEE. CDR3 region: CASSFDRGHEQYF.

The rearrangement uses TRBV28 and TRBJ2-7. Looked up from germline, CDR1 is MDHEN and CDR2 is SYDVKM. The CDR3 runs to 13 residues. The CDR3 reads CASSQVGTYEQYF. The variable domain in full, completed from reference TRBV28 and TRBJ2-7, reads DVKVTQSSRYLVKRTGEKVFLECVQDMDHENMFWYRQDPGLGLRLIYFSYDVKMKEKGDIPEGYSVSREKKERFSLILESASTNQTSMYLCASSQVGTYEQYFGPGTRLTVT.

The chain joins TRBV14 to TRBJ2-5; lacking DNA, the TRBD2 call made by TCRdb goes unchecked. Germline V gene data show CDR1 as SGHDN and CDR2 as FVKESK. There are 15 residues in the CDR3. The CDR3 spells CASSQWRGEQETQYF.

The rearrangement joins TRBV19 to TRBJ2-3; absent DNA, TCRdb's TRBD2 call cannot be checked. The length of the CDR3 is 17 residues. From germline, CDR1 is LNHDA and CDR2 SQIVND (reference sequence). The CDR3 loop reads CASSIASSGGHTDTQYF.

This chain links TRBV28 with TRBJ2-5; the TCRdb D gene call, TRBD2, has no DNA to confirm it. The V gene's germline CDR1 is MDHEN and CDR2 SYDVKM. The CDR3 length is 15 residues. CDR3 region: CASSSLAGERQTQYF.